This TCR beta chain is drawn from a study of naive and memory T cell subsets. Whole-study results and caveats: In CD4 and CD8 cells, diversity dropped from naive through EMRA. No ground truth validated the naive and memory repertoire findings. Especially in CD8 cells, naive repertoires contained a few larger clonotypes, possibly CD45RA-re-expressing memory cells.

CD4+ T cell IFNgamma after overnight CMV lysate exposure gave donor CMV status. Both TRBC1 and TRBC2 were covered by a beta constant-region primer of two equimolar oligonucleotides. Ligated cDNA was amplified by four rounds of PCR with nested alpha and beta constant-region primers and SP2. Each CDR3 protein gets one entry after TCRdb re-called the UMI-ligation and nested PCR reads with MiXCR. The sample shows approximately 90,000 distinct CDR3 sequences, about 11% of them seen only once. Of note for this clonotype: Its antigen is undetermined.

The sample taken for sequencing was naive CD4+ T cells from blood. The receptor was derived from a human donor in good health.

This CDR3 is CASSLINEQFF. Written as DNA, the CDR3 is TGTGCCAGCAGCTTAATCAATGAGCAGTTCTTC. The rearrangement uses TRBV7-2 and TRBJ2-1; D unresolved. V was cut by 2 bases and J by 6 bases, with 2 bases left in between. Germline V CDR1 and CDR2: SGHTA, FQGNSA. CDR3 length equals 11 residues.